These T cell receptor beta chains were read from a single sample in a study of blood T cells in healthy people across ages. In TCRdb, the 5' RACE reads were re-called with MiXCR into one record per CDR3 protein. The table lists 750,000 to 850,000 distinct CDR3 sequences, 25% of them singletons. These data were likewise used in another study, on T cells of mothers and their children.

Input material: blood. Every receptor here comes from a boy between 10 and 17 years old in good health. Each CDR3 is given with its conserved first and last residue. A D gene is named only where the DNA matches it firmly. Clone size is not always given. Where it is, it says once, few, many or a class for expanded clones.

clone_size: few; j_call: TRBJ2-7; d_call: .; v_call: TRBV7-2; cdr3_aa: CASSWYRGGNYEQYF; cdr3_nt: TGTGCCAGCAGCTGGTACAGGGGAGGGAACTACGAGCAGTACTTC
clone_size: many; j_call: TRBJ1-5; d_call: .; v_call: TRBV11-2; cdr3_aa: CASSLSYSNQPQHF; cdr3_nt: TGTGCCAGCAGCTTATCTTATAGCAATCAGCCCCAGCATTTT
clone_size: .; j_call: TRBJ2-3; d_call: .; v_call: TRBV7-9; cdr3_aa: CASSATGSTGWTDTQYF; cdr3_nt: TGTGCCAGCAGCGCCACCGGGTCCACGGGCTGGACAGATACGCAGTATTTT
clone_size: many; j_call: TRBJ2-3; d_call: TRBD1; v_call: TRBV7-2; cdr3_aa: CASSSDRGTQYF; cdr3_nt: TGTGCCAGCAGCTCCGACAGGGGTACGCAGTATTTT
clone_size: .; j_call: TRBJ2-5; d_call: .; v_call: TRBV2; cdr3_aa: CASSVTKGASQETQYF; cdr3_nt: TGTGCCAGCAGTGTGACAAAGGGTGCGAGTCAAGAGACCCAGTACTTC
clone_size: few; j_call: TRBJ1-6; d_call: .; v_call: TRBV30; cdr3_aa: CAWTVGDYNSPLHF; cdr3_nt: TGTGCCTGGACTGTCGGTGACTATAATTCACCCCTCCACTTT
clone_size: .; j_call: TRBJ2-1; d_call: .; v_call: TRBV4-3; cdr3_aa: CASSQVAPGREQFF; cdr3_nt: TGCGCCAGCAGCCAAGTTGCCCCCGGGCGGGAGCAGTTCTTC
clone_size: .; j_call: TRBJ2-5; d_call: TRBD2; v_call: TRBV6-5; cdr3_aa: CASSYTSGGRGETQYF; cdr3_nt: TGTGCCAGCAGCTACACTAGCGGGGGGCGCGGAGAGACCCAGTACTTC
clone_size: many; j_call: TRBJ2-7; d_call: .; v_call: TRBV4-1; cdr3_aa: CASSPLENSYEQYF; cdr3_nt: TGCGCCAGCAGCCCCCTTGAGAACAGCTACGAGCAGTACTTC
clone_size: .; j_call: TRBJ2-3; d_call: TRBD2; v_call: TRBV15; cdr3_aa: CATSRSGGKATDTQYF; cdr3_nt: TGTGCCACCAGCAGAAGCGGGGGGAAAGCCACAGATACGCAGTATTTT
clone_size: .; j_call: TRBJ2-3; d_call: TRBD2; v_call: TRBV20-1; cdr3_aa: CSARDPAGDTDTQYF; cdr3_nt: TGCAGTGCTAGAGATCCAGCGGGGGACACAGATACGCAGTATTTT
clone_size: few; j_call: TRBJ2-7; d_call: .; v_call: TRBV7-2; cdr3_aa: CASSFGLGGPYEQYF; cdr3_nt: TGTGCCAGCAGCTTCGGCCTGGGCGGACCCTACGAGCAGTACTTC
clone_size: .; j_call: TRBJ2-4; d_call: .; v_call: TRBV12-5; cdr3_aa: CASGSGKDNIQYF; cdr3_nt: TGTGCTAGTGGTTCCGGGAAGGATAACATTCAGTACTTC
clone_size: .; j_call: TRBJ1-1; d_call: .; v_call: TRBV9; cdr3_aa: CASSVGLSRDTEAFF; cdr3_nt: TGTGCCAGCAGCGTAGGACTATCCCGGGACACTGAAGCTTTCTTT
clone_size: few; j_call: TRBJ2-5; d_call: .; v_call: TRBV18; cdr3_aa: CASSPPLAGKETQYF; cdr3_nt: TGTGCCAGCTCACCACCGTTGGCAGGCAAAGAGACCCAGTACTTC
clone_size: .; j_call: TRBJ2-5; d_call: TRBD1; v_call: TRBV5-1; cdr3_aa: CASSLDRTGETQYF; cdr3_nt: TGCGCCAGCAGCTTGGATCGGACAGGAGAGACCCAGTACTTC
clone_size: .; j_call: TRBJ2-7; d_call: TRBD1; v_call: TRBV20-1; cdr3_aa: CSARDPRQGCEQYF; cdr3_nt: TGCAGTGCTAGAGATCCCCGACAGGGGTGCGAGCAGTACTTC
clone_size: .; j_call: TRBJ2-7; d_call: .; v_call: TRBV10-3; cdr3_aa: CAISASGYEQYF; cdr3_nt: TGTGCCATCAGTGCAAGCGGCTACGAGCAGTACTTC
clone_size: .; j_call: TRBJ2-7; d_call: .; v_call: TRBV5-6; cdr3_aa: CASSSTGYYEQYF; cdr3_nt: TGTGCCAGCAGCTCGACAGGTTACTACGAGCAGTACTTC
clone_size: few; j_call: TRBJ2-5; d_call: .; v_call: TRBV6-2/TRBV6-3; cdr3_aa: CASSYTWPSGTQYF; cdr3_nt: TGTGCCAGCAGTTACACGTGGCCCTCGGGGACCCAGTACTTC
clone_size: few; j_call: TRBJ2-1; d_call: .; v_call: TRBV7-3; cdr3_aa: CTSSMDFYNEQFF; cdr3_nt: TGTACCAGCAGCATGGACTTTTACAATGAGCAGTTCTTC
clone_size: few; j_call: TRBJ2-7; d_call: TRBD2; v_call: TRBV29-1; cdr3_aa: CSVVAGSTEQYF; cdr3_nt: TGCAGCGTTGTAGCGGGGTCTACTGAGCAGTACTTC
clone_size: few; j_call: TRBJ1-3; d_call: .; v_call: TRBV12-3/TRBV12-4; cdr3_aa: CASSARQGNTIYF; cdr3_nt: TGTGCCAGCAGTGCTCGACAGGGAAACACCATATATTTT
clone_size: many; j_call: TRBJ1-2; d_call: .; v_call: TRBV9; cdr3_aa: CASSVAPSQGANYGYTF; cdr3_nt: TGTGCCAGCAGCGTAGCCCCGTCACAGGGAGCTAACTATGGCTACACCTTC
clone_size: few; j_call: TRBJ2-7; d_call: .; v_call: TRBV12-3/TRBV12-4; cdr3_aa: CASSFGGGAPYEQYF; cdr3_nt: TGTGCCAGCAGCTTTGGGGGTGGGGCCCCCTACGAGCAGTACTTC
clone_size: .; j_call: TRBJ2-7; d_call: TRBD2; v_call: TRBV28; cdr3_aa: CASSLETSGIYEQYF; cdr3_nt: TGTGCCAGCAGTTTGGAGACTAGCGGGATTTACGAGCAGTACTTC
clone_size: few; j_call: TRBJ1-1; d_call: .; v_call: TRBV28; cdr3_aa: CASSLWLPTAMDTEAFF; cdr3_nt: TGTGCCAGCAGTTTATGGCTCCCAACGGCGATGGACACTGAAGCTTTCTTT
clone_size: .; j_call: TRBJ2-1; d_call: TRBD2; v_call: TRBV3-1; cdr3_aa: CASSPLAGDNEQFF; cdr3_nt: TGTGCCAGCAGCCCGCTAGCGGGAGATAATGAGCAGTTCTTC
clone_size: few; j_call: TRBJ2-1; d_call: TRBD2; v_call: TRBV6-2/TRBV6-3; cdr3_aa: CASSYLLGLAGLNEQFF; cdr3_nt: TGTGCCAGCAGTTACTTATTAGGACTAGCGGGCTTGAATGAGCAGTTCTTC
clone_size: .; j_call: TRBJ2-7; d_call: TRBD1; v_call: TRBV27; cdr3_aa: CASRPWTGAYEQYF; cdr3_nt: TGTGCCAGCCGTCCATGGACAGGAGCCTACGAGCAGTACTTC
clone_size: .; j_call: TRBJ2-5; d_call: TRBD2; v_call: TRBV20-1; cdr3_aa: CSAMGLVGTQETQYF; cdr3_nt: TGCAGTGCCATGGGACTAGTTGGTACCCAAGAGACCCAGTACTTC
clone_size: .; j_call: TRBJ2-1; d_call: TRBD2; v_call: TRBV20-1; cdr3_aa: CSAQTSGDWHEQFF; cdr3_nt: TGCAGTGCACAAACTAGCGGAGACTGGCATGAGCAGTTCTTC
clone_size: .; j_call: TRBJ2-4; d_call: TRBD1; v_call: TRBV5-1; cdr3_aa: CASSLGDSRKNIQYF; cdr3_nt: TGCGCCAGCAGCTTGGGGGACAGTAGGAAAAACATTCAGTACTTC
clone_size: .; j_call: TRBJ2-7; d_call: TRBD1; v_call: TRBV12-3/TRBV12-4; cdr3_aa: CASSLVGGQGGEQYF; cdr3_nt: TGTGCCAGCAGTTTAGTAGGAGGACAGGGCGGCGAGCAGTACTTC
clone_size: .; j_call: TRBJ1-1; d_call: .; v_call: TRBV20-1; cdr3_aa: CSATPGGIEAFF; cdr3_nt: TGCAGTGCTACCCCGGGGGGCATTGAAGCTTTCTTT
clone_size: .; j_call: TRBJ2-1; d_call: .; v_call: TRBV20-1; cdr3_aa: CSARGLLYNEQFF; cdr3_nt: TGCAGTGCCAGGGGACTGCTTTACAATGAGCAGTTCTTC
clone_size: .; j_call: TRBJ2-7; d_call: TRBD2; v_call: TRBV7-2; cdr3_aa: CASRPSGRVYEQYF; cdr3_nt: TGTGCCAGCAGACCTAGCGGGAGGGTCTACGAGCAGTACTTC
clone_size: few; j_call: TRBJ2-2; d_call: TRBD2; v_call: TRBV12-3/TRBV12-4; cdr3_aa: CAAGGPNTGELFF; cdr3_nt: TGTGCCGCGGGGGGCCCGAACACCGGGGAGCTGTTTTTT
clone_size: .; j_call: TRBJ1-2; d_call: TRBD1; v_call: TRBV27; cdr3_aa: CASSTLTGKDGYTF; cdr3_nt: TGTGCCAGCAGTACCCTGACAGGGAAGGATGGCTACACCTTC
clone_size: .; j_call: TRBJ2-1; d_call: .; v_call: TRBV6-1; cdr3_aa: CASSGAWGTAGRKSNEQFF; cdr3_nt: TGTGCCAGCAGCGGTGCCTGGGGGACGGCAGGACGGAAAAGCAATGAGCAGTTCTTC
clone_size: .; j_call: TRBJ2-3; d_call: TRBD1; v_call: TRBV5-1; cdr3_aa: CASSLTTGGLGTDTQYF; cdr3_nt: TGCGCCAGCAGCTTGACGACAGGGGGCTTGGGCACAGATACGCAGTATTTT
clone_size: .; j_call: TRBJ1-4; d_call: TRBD1; v_call: TRBV30; cdr3_aa: CAWSAQGWEKLFF; cdr3_nt: TGTGCCTGGAGTGCACAGGGGTGGGAAAAACTGTTTTTT
clone_size: .; j_call: TRBJ1-5; d_call: TRBD1; v_call: TRBV7-9; cdr3_aa: CASSRTGGAGQPQHF; cdr3_nt: TGTGCCAGCAGCAGGACAGGGGGCGCGGGTCAGCCCCAGCATTTT
clone_size: .; j_call: TRBJ1-1; d_call: TRBD1; v_call: TRBV12-3/TRBV12-4; cdr3_aa: CASGLGQGNTEAFF; cdr3_nt: TGTGCCAGCGGATTGGGACAGGGGAACACTGAAGCTTTCTTT
clone_size: .; j_call: TRBJ1-1; d_call: .; v_call: TRBV29-1; cdr3_aa: CSVLHRNTEAFF; cdr3_nt: TGCAGCGTTCTCCATAGGAACACTGAAGCTTTCTTT
clone_size: .; j_call: TRBJ1-4; d_call: .; v_call: TRBV28; cdr3_aa: CASSFSRPQEKLFF; cdr3_nt: TGTGCCAGCAGTTTTTCTCGGCCACAAGAAAAACTGTTTTTT
clone_size: few; j_call: TRBJ2-5; d_call: .; v_call: TRBV2; cdr3_aa: CASSGESLLQETQYF; cdr3_nt: TGTGCCAGCAGTGGGGAAAGCCTGCTCCAAGAGACCCAGTACTTC
clone_size: .; j_call: TRBJ2-1; d_call: TRBD2; v_call: TRBV6-2/TRBV6-3; cdr3_aa: CASSLWGRAEDEQFF; cdr3_nt: TGTGCCAGCAGTTTATGGGGGAGGGCCGAGGATGAGCAGTTCTTC
clone_size: few; j_call: TRBJ2-1; d_call: .; v_call: TRBV3-1; cdr3_aa: CASSQLWDLDPDEQFF; cdr3_nt: TGTGCCAGCAGCCAATTATGGGATCTGGACCCCGATGAGCAGTTCTTC
clone_size: .; j_call: TRBJ2-3; d_call: .; v_call: TRBV6-5; cdr3_aa: CASSSHLRAGGTDTQYF; cdr3_nt: TGTGCCAGCAGTTCCCACTTAAGGGCAGGGGGCACAGATACGCAGTATTTT
clone_size: .; j_call: TRBJ2-7; d_call: TRBD2; v_call: TRBV3-1; cdr3_aa: CASSPGWSGREQYF; cdr3_nt: TGTGCCAGCAGCCCAGGGTGGAGCGGGAGGGAGCAGTACTTC
clone_size: .; j_call: TRBJ2-1; d_call: TRBD2; v_call: TRBV12-3/TRBV12-4; cdr3_aa: CASRPLAGRYNEQFF; cdr3_nt: TGTGCCAGCAGACCCTTAGCGGGGAGATACAATGAGCAGTTCTTC
clone_size: .; j_call: TRBJ2-2; d_call: .; v_call: TRBV6-5; cdr3_aa: CASRRETGELFF; cdr3_nt: TGTGCCAGCAGGAGAGAGACCGGGGAGCTGTTTTTT